The T cell receptor (beta chain) described here comes from a study of Graves' ophthalmopathy and Graves' hyperthyroidism. Ophthalmopathic donors had moderate-to-severe activity, CAS ≥3 and NOSPECS ≥4, with disease that had lasted under 3 months. Pregnancy or lactation, uncontrolled infections and other autoimmune diseases were grounds for excluding patients. Amplification of TCR beta CDR3 regions used RNA transcripts. RT-PCR in the first round used HTBI primers; a second-round multiplex PCR followed. One entry per CDR3 protein results from TCRdb running MiXCR on the multiplex PCR reads. The data hold about 370,000 distinct CDR3 sequences, with around 16% observed a single time. In its sample, this clonotype was seen a few times. The material sequenced was peripheral blood. This TCR came from a woman between 18 and 29 years old with Graves' ophthalmopathy.

The chain's CDR3 is CASSRTDRESHEQYF. CDR3 DNA sequence: TGTGCCAGCAGCCGCACGGACAGGGAGAGCCACGAGCAGTACTTC. This rearrangement joins TRBV6-1 to TRBJ2-7; 8 positions match TRBD1. The V gene's germline CDR1 is MNHNS and CDR2 SASEGT. The CDR3 runs to 15 residues. The V and J ends lost 6 bases and 5 bases, in that order; junction bases with no gene match: 12.